Below are 17 T cell receptor beta chains sequenced from a single sample in a study of shared clonotypes between healthy human individuals (dated by TCRdb to the early 2020s). Library generation was performed with the immunoSEQ multiplex PCR assay. This is the immuneACCESS table as TCRdb keeps it, with only in-frame sequences that have V and J called. A part of the clones is gone; compared with another copy, unresolved V genes explain less than half, and the rest is unexplained. This sample is represented by about 2.5 million clones; 92% of them were singletons. In total, the top ten clones hold 0.37% of the sample. The sequenced sample consisted of naive CD4+ T cells from PBMCs. The cell subset or site label of this sample denotes: CD45RA+ positively selected. Receptors were obtained from a young man in good health. Some clones in this sample may be carry-over from other donors' samples.

The chain recombines TRBV19 with TRBJ2-1; D not resolved. V lost 4 bases and J lost 6, with 19 bases in between. The CDR3 has 16 residues. In germline, CDR1 is LNHDA, CDR2 SQIVND (reference sequence). The CDR3 coding sequence is TGTGCCAGTAGTACCCCGACCAGGTTGAAGGCCAATGAGCAGTTCTTC. It codes for CASSTPTRLKANEQFF.

J is TRBJ1-5 and V is TRBV27; D is uncertain. Between the trimmed V and J ends, which lost 5 bases and 6 bases, there was a span of 17 bases. Germline lookup yields CDR1 MNHEY and CDR2 SMNVEV (reference sequence). This CDR3 has 15 amino acids. The CDR3 loop reads CASSEIPSLVQPQHF. DNA for the CDR3: TGTGCCAGCAGTGAAATCCCCTCATTGGTTCAGCCCCAGCATTTT.

The V gene is TRBV6-1, the J gene TRBJ1-3; TRBD1 matches at 7 bases. This CDR3 spans 15 amino acids. The germline V gene encodes CDR1 MNHNS and CDR2 SASEGT. V lost 5 bases, J lost 3 bases, and 7 bases stayed unmatched. CDR3 DNA: TGTGCCAGCAGTAAGGGACAGCAGCTTGGAAACACCATATATTTT. Amino acids: CASSKGQQLGNTIYF.

The J gene is TRBJ2-1, the V gene TRBV25-1, with D perhaps TRBD2 (6 bases). The CDR3 is 15 amino acids. The V gene lost 4 bases and the J gene lost 2 bases, with 12 bases spanning the gap. The germline gives CDR1 MGHDK, CDR2 SYGVNS. The chain's CDR3 is CASSVTSSPYNEQFF. For the CDR3, the DNA is TGTGCCAGCAGTGTCACTAGCTCCCCCTACAATGAGCAGTTCTTC.

With respect to this clone: Other DNA sequences of this sample code for an identical CDR3. The V gene is TRBV30, the J gene TRBJ2-7, with D uncertain. The germline CDR1 and CDR2 sequences are GTSNPN and SVGIG (reference sequence). With 1 base removed from V and 3 bases from J, the gap between germline ends came to 4 bases. This CDR3 has 11 residues. CDR3 nucleotides: TGTGCCTGGAGTGGGTACTACGAGCAGTACTTC. Protein product: CAWSGYYEQYF.

The rearrangement uses TRBV10-3 and TRBJ1-5; possible D gene TRBD1, 5 bases. V was pared by 10 bases and J by 1 base, with 14 bases between. The CDR3 length is 14 residues. From germline, CDR1 is ENHRY and CDR2 SYGVKD. The CDR3 loop is CATRQGASNQPQHF. The CDR3 coding sequence is TGTGCCACCAGACAAGGGGCAAGCAATCAGCCCCAGCATTTT.

This clone was seen just once. Other DNA sequences in this specimen translate into the identical CDR3. The chain employs TRBV30 and TRBJ1-4; D gene ambiguous. Germline V CDR1 and CDR2: GTSNPN, SVGIG (reference sequence). CDR3 size: 12 residues. V lost 0 bases and J 7 bases, leaving 6 bases between the germline ends. The CDR3 loop is CAWSVQSEKLFF. CDR3 coding DNA: TGTGCCTGGAGTGTACAATCTGAAAAACTGTTTTTT. Looking up the rest from reference TRBV30 and TRBJ1-4 gives the full variable domain: SQTIHQWPATLVQPVGSPLSLECTVEGTSNPNLYWYRQAAGRGLQLLFYSVGIGQISSEVPQNLSASRPQDRQFILSSKKLLLSDSGFYLCAWSVQSEKLFFGSGTQLSVL.

This clone is a singleton in its sample. The rearrangement links TRBV5-1 to TRBJ2-7; 9 nucleotides align to TRBD1. With 1 base clipped from V and 6 bases from J, the junction kept 8 bases outside the gene matches. This CDR3 is built from 15 residues. Germline CDR1 and CDR2: SGHRS and YFSETQ. CDR3 in amino acids: CASSLTPGTGLEQYF. The CDR3 nucleotides are TGCGCCAGCAGCTTGACCCCCGGGACAGGGCTCGAGCAGTACTTC.

The CDR3: CASRVQGLTGANVLTF. As DNA, the CDR3 is TGCGCCAGCAGGGTACAGGGGCTTACTGGGGCCAACGTCCTGACTTTC. V gene TRBV5-1 combines with J gene TRBJ2-6; 7 bases are a match to TRBD1. Germline V gene lookup returns CDR1 SGHRS and CDR2 YFSETQ. The CDR3 contains 16 residues. The V gene end was trimmed by 5 bases and the J gene end by 2 bases; junction bases not matched to a gene: 7.

The chain carries TRBV10-3 and TRBJ2-5; 10 bases map to TRBD2. The CDR3 spans 14 residues. The germline CDR1 and CDR2 sequences are ENHRY and SYGVKD. The trim removed 2 bases at V and 5 bases at J, leaving 2 bases unmatched. CDR3 nucleotides: TGTGCCATCAGTGAGACACTAGCGGGGGAGACCCAGTACTTC. Translation: CAISETLAGETQYF.

This chain joins TRBV5-1 and TRBJ1-1, with D perhaps TRBD1 (6 bases). The V gene lost 2 bases and the J gene lost 3 bases, with 23 bases spanning the gap. CDR3 length: 18 residues. Germline loops: CDR1 SGHRS, CDR2 YFSETQ. The CDR3 is CASSFSGQDWGADTEAFF. The CDR3 DNA is TGCGCCAGCAGCTTTTCAGGGCAGGATTGGGGGGCGGACACTGAAGCTTTCTTT.

This chain joins TRBV28 and TRBJ1-4; perhaps TRBD1 as D (5 bases). Trimming removed 6 bases from V and 7 bases from J, with 12 bases in between. Looked up from germline, CDR1 is MDHEN and CDR2 is SYDVKM. The CDR3 is made up of 13 amino acids. Written as DNA, the CDR3 is TGTGCCAGCAGGAAGGGGTTAAGTGAAAAACTGTTTTTT. It codes for CASRKGLSEKLFF.

This clone was seen only once. This sequence joins TRBV6-1 and TRBJ2-7, with D perhaps matching TRBD1 or TRBD2 (5 bases each). The CDR3 is 12 residues long. The germline V gene has CDR1 MNHNS and CDR2 SASEGT. V gave up 8 bases and J gave up 2 bases, with 10 bases separating them. CDR3 bases: TGTGCCAGCGAGGGGTTGCCCTACGAGCAGTACTTC. This codes for CASEGLPYEQYF.

The J gene is TRBJ2-3, the V gene TRBV7-3; D is unclear. Trimming removed 5 bases at V and 3 bases at J, with 15 bases between. The CDR3 totals 15 residues. CDR1 is SGHTA, CDR2 FQGTGA, per germline. For the CDR3, the DNA is TGTGCCAGCAGCATTCTAGGGAAGTCGACAGATACGCAGTATTTT. This sequence encodes CASSILGKSTDTQYF. Filled out from reference TRBV7-3 and TRBJ2-3, the complete variable domain reads GAGVSQTPSNKVTEKGKYVELRCDPISGHTALYWYRQSLGQGPEFLIYFQGTGAADDSGLPNDRFFAVRPEGSVSTLKIQRTERGDSAVYLCASSILGKSTDTQYFGPGTRLTVL.

The genes are TRBV6-1 and TRBJ2-7; no reliable D call. Germline-derived CDR1 and CDR2 are MNHNS and SASEGT. The CDR3 runs to 17 residues. Between the trimmed V and J ends, which lost 0 bases and 2 bases, there was a span of 17 bases. CDR3 coding DNA: TGTGCCAGCAGTGAAGCGCAAATTTACAGTAGACCCTACGAGCAGTACTTC. It yields the protein CASSEAQIYSRPYEQYF.

The chain combines TRBV28 with TRBJ2-4, with 16 positions matching TRBD2. The CDR3 runs to 22 residues. The trim removed 1 base at V and 3 bases at J, leaving 15 bases unmatched. From germline, CDR1 is MDHEN and CDR2 SYDVKM. The CDR3 bases are TGTGCCAGCAGTTTATCCGGGACTAGCGGGAGGGCCCGTCGGGTGGGCAAAAACATTCAGTACTTC. The encoded protein is CASSLSGTSGRARRVGKNIQYF.

The CDR3 DNA is TGTGCCAGCAGCGTAGGGGGTCAGTGGGAGCCAAAAGAGACCCAGTACTTC. Residues: CASSVGGQWEPKETQYF. The rearrangement uses TRBV9 and TRBJ2-5; weak D call: TRBD2 (5 bases). From germline, CDR1 is SGDLS and CDR2 YYNGEE. CDR3 length: 17 residues. V shed 0 bases and J shed 3 bases, with 18 bases lying between them.